These 30 T cell receptor beta chains were sequenced from one sample in a study of shared clonotypes between healthy human individuals. Sequenced by immunoSEQ multiplex PCR; TCRdb stores in-frame clones only, minus some. This table holds around 990,000 clones, 70% to 85% found once. Specimen: memory CD4+ T cells from PBMCs. Indicated subset: CD45RA-negative fraction. These receptors were taken from a young man in good health. Some clones in this sample may be carry-over from other donors' samples.

The chain is built from TRBV7-9 and TRBJ2-7; D may be TRBD1 (5 bases). Germline assignment: CDR1 SEHNR and CDR2 FQNEAQ (reference sequence). This CDR3 region has 14 residues. Trimming shortened V by 3 bases and J by 4 bases, and 13 bases separated the two germline ends. The CDR3 region has the DNA TGTGCCAGCAGCTTTACCTCGACAGAATACGAGCAGTACTTC. Translated, it gives CASSFTSTEYEQYF.

The chain links TRBV7-8 to TRBJ2-2, with TRBD2 identical over 9 bases. V shed 8 bases, J shed 6 bases, and the junction held 4 bases outside the gene matches. There are 13 residues in the CDR3. Germline V gene data show CDR1 as SGHVS and CDR2 as FQNEAQ. The CDR3 is CASGAGGAGELFF. Written as DNA, the CDR3 is TGTGCCAGCGGGGCGGGAGGGGCCGGGGAGCTGTTTTTT.

V and J are TRBV11-3 and TRBJ2-1; 10 nucleotides line up with TRBD2. Germline CDR1 reads SGHNT; CDR2 reads YENEEA. The CDR3 sequence is 18 residues long. With 0 bases clipped from V and 7 bases from J, the junction kept 12 bases outside the gene matches. The CDR3 coding sequence is TGTGCCAGCAGCTTAGATGGGCTAGCGGGAGTCGGCTCGAATGAGCAGTTCTTC. Its protein product is CASSLDGLAGVGSNEQFF.

The chain is built from TRBV30 and TRBJ2-7; D possibly corresponds to TRBD2 (5 bases). The CDR3 covers 12 residues. V was clipped by 8 bases and J by 0 bases, with 11 bases between them. Germline-derived CDR1 and CDR2 are GTSNPN and SVGIG (reference sequence). The CDR3 is CAGYGNSYEQYF. The CDR3 DNA follows: TGTGCCGGATACGGGAACTCCTACGAGCAGTACTTC.

The chain couples TRBV10-3 to TRBJ2-3; 9 bases align to TRBD1. Germline-derived CDR1 and CDR2 are ENHRY and SYGVKD. The CDR3 has 16 residues. Germline trimming cut 2 bases from V and 1 base from J; bases unmatched to any gene: 4. The CDR3, as DNA: TGTGCCATCAGTGAGAAAAGGGACAGGGGCACAGATACGCAGTATTTT. Translated, it gives CAISEKRDRGTDTQYF.

The chain's CDR3 is CASSPTGTAKNIQYF. CDR3 nucleotides: TGCGCCAGCAGCCCGACCGGGACGGCTAAAAACATTCAGTACTTC. This chain uses TRBV4-1 with TRBJ2-4; D possibly matches TRBD1 or TRBD2 (5 bases each). Trimming stripped 4 bases from V and 4 bases from J, with 14 bases between. The CDR3 is 15 residues long. CDR1 and CDR2 from the germline V gene are MGHRA and YSYEKL.

The rearrangement joins TRBV9 to TRBJ2-3; TRBD2 matches 12 bases. The CDR3 is 16 residues long. J was trimmed by 5 bases and V by 3 bases; bases with no gene match: 7. CDR1 is SGDLS and CDR2 is YYNGEE in the germline V gene. The CDR3 loop is CASSDGLAGLKDTQYF. CDR3 sequence (DNA): TGTGCCAGCAGCGATGGACTAGCGGGATTAAAAGATACGCAGTATTTT.

This clone showed up just a few times. Other nucleotide sequences from this sample produce the same CDR3. V and J are TRBV7-2 and TRBJ2-7; 11 nucleotides line up with TRBD1. V was clipped by 0 bases and J by 4 bases; unmatched bases: 2. Germline loops: CDR1 SGHTA, CDR2 FQGNSA. CDR3 length equals 15 residues. CDR3: CASSLAGTGGYEQYF. CDR3 in DNA: TGTGCCAGCAGCTTAGCCGGGACAGGGGGGTACGAGCAGTACTTC. The full variable domain, completed using reference TRBV7-2 and TRBJ2-7, is GAGVSQSPSNKVTEKGKDVELRCDPISGHTALYWYRQSLGQGLEFLIYFQGNSAPDKSGLPSDRFSAERTGGSVSTLTIQRTQQEDSAVYLCASSLAGTGGYEQYFGPGTRLTVT.

This clone turned up a few times. The chain combines TRBV7-6 with TRBJ1-4; D is perhaps TRBD1 (5 bases). The V and J ends lost 6 bases and 10 bases respectively, with 21 bases between them. Germline V gives CDR1 SGHVS, CDR2 FNYEAQ. This CDR3 spans 15 amino acids. The CDR3 sequence is CASSSGESVGAKLFF. DNA for the CDR3: TGTGCCAGCAGTTCAGGAGAGTCGGTTGGGGCAAAACTGTTTTTT.

The CDR3 bases are TGCGCCAGCAGTGCAAGCTCCTACAATGAGCAGTTCTTC. Its protein is CASSASSYNEQFF. This chain joins TRBV10-1 and TRBJ2-1; D remains unclear. Trimming removed 4 bases from V and 0 bases from J, with 4 bases in between. The CDR3 has 13 amino acids. Germline CDR1 reads WNHNN; CDR2 reads SYGVQD (reference sequence).

This clone has just a few counts. The chain has TRBV28 and TRBJ1-1, with TRBD1 as a possible D gene (5 bases). The CDR3 is made up of 14 amino acids. The V gene lost 5 bases and the J gene lost 3 bases, with 13 bases spanning the gap. CDR1 and CDR2 (germline): MDHEN, SYDVKM. In nucleotides, the CDR3 is TGTGCCAGCAGTGGTCCGGGACGGGACACTGAAGCTTTCTTT. It yields the protein CASSGPGRDTEAFF.

Worth noting for this clone: Its ends do not fully match the called genes, so a read error is possible. The DNA of the CDR3 is TGTGCCAGCAGGGAAGGGATTTCGAGTGAAAAACTGTTTTTT. Translation: CASREGISSEKLFF. This sequence joins TRBV2 and TRBJ1-4; D is unresolved. The CDR3 is made up of 14 amino acids. CDR1 and CDR2 (germline): SNHLY, FYNNEI.

This chain links TRBV7-2 with TRBJ2-3, with 8 bases lining up with TRBD2. Germline CDR1 reads SGHTA; CDR2 reads FQGNSA. The CDR3 runs 15 residues. V shed 3 bases and J 0 bases; nucleotides not matched to a gene: 2. The chain's CDR3 is CASSLSSGSTDTQYF. Written as DNA, the CDR3 is TGTGCCAGCAGCTTGTCTAGCGGGAGCACAGATACGCAGTATTTT.

The chain is built from TRBV25-1 and TRBJ2-3; 10 bases agree with TRBD2. Trimming removed 6 bases from V and 4 bases from J; junction bases left unmatched: 7. CDR1 and CDR2 (germline): MGHDK, SYGVNS. This CDR3 has 15 amino acids. CDR3 DNA sequence: TGTGCCAGCAGAGAAAGCGGGAGGGGACCAGATACGCAGTATTTT. It encodes CASRESGRGPDTQYF.

V and J are TRBV10-1 and TRBJ2-7; possibly TRBD1 for D (5 bases). Germline CDR1 WNHNN, CDR2 SYGVQD (reference sequence). The germline V and J ends were trimmed by 2 bases and 11 bases, with 16 bases remaining between them. The CDR3 loop spans 13 amino acids. DNA of the CDR3: TGCGCCAGCAGTGAGAACCTAGGGGCAGAAGAGTACTTC. Its protein product is CASSENLGAEEYF.

The V and J genes are TRBV6-5 and TRBJ2-7, with a tentative D call TRBD1 (6 bases). The germline V gene encodes CDR1 MNHEY and CDR2 SVGAGI. This CDR3 contains 14 residues. Trimming took 4 bases from V and 3 from J, leaving 13 bases between them. The CDR3 region is CASSLSGQLYEQYF. CDR3 nucleotides: TGTGCCAGCAGTTTAAGTGGACAGCTCTACGAGCAGTACTTC.

This clone was recorded at least ten times. The rearrangement uses TRBV6-1 and TRBJ2-1; no definite D call. V lost 6 bases and J lost 3, with 15 bases in between. Per the germline V gene, CDR1 is MNHNS and CDR2 is SASEGT. The CDR3 is made up of 15 amino acids. CDR3 sequence (DNA): TGTGCCAGCAGGTTCAGTCGCGGAAGCTACAATGAGCAGTTCTTC. This sequence encodes CASRFSRGSYNEQFF.

This chain links TRBV6-4 with TRBJ2-3; 10 bases are a match to TRBD2. There are 15 residues in the CDR3. The germline V gene has CDR1 MRHNA and CDR2 SNTAGT. With V trimmed by 4 bases and J by 3 bases, 4 bases remained unmatched. The CDR3 bases are TGTGCCAGCAGTGCCCTAGCGGGAGAAACAGATACGCAGTATTTT. Translated: CASSALAGETDTQYF.

This sequence joins TRBV28 and TRBJ2-7, with 7 bases matching TRBD1. CDR1 is MDHEN and CDR2 is SYDVKM in the germline V gene. This CDR3 is 12 amino acids long. Trimming cost V 8 bases and J 3 bases; bases outside gene matches: 4. CDR3 in amino acids: CASGYRGYEQYF. The CDR3 bases are TGTGCCAGCGGATACAGGGGCTACGAGCAGTACTTC.

CDR3 in amino acids: CASSDGRGNYNEQFF. CDR3 coding DNA: TGTGCCAGCAGTGATGGGCGGGGTAACTACAATGAGCAGTTCTTC. The V and J genes are TRBV2 and TRBJ2-1; a weak D match, TRBD2 (6 bases). This CDR3 contains 15 residues. The germline CDR1 and CDR2 sequences are SNHLY and FYNNEI. V lost 3 bases to trimming and J lost 3 bases, with 12 bases between them.

In its sample, this clone was seen a few times. The J gene is TRBJ2-5, the V gene TRBV15; no reliable D call. V was trimmed by 0 bases and J by 0 bases, leaving 8 bases between them. Germline CDR1 and CDR2: LNHNV and YYDKDF (reference sequence). This CDR3 has 15 residues. For the CDR3, the DNA is TGTGCCACCAGCAGAGAGGTTAGCTACCAAGAGACCCAGTACTTC. Translation gives CATSREVSYQETQYF.

This chain links TRBV29-1 with TRBJ2-7, with D possibly called TRBD1 or TRBD2 (5 bases each). CDR3 size: 14 residues. CDR1 is SQVTM and CDR2 is ANQGSEA in the germline V gene. V was trimmed by 7 bases and J by 5 bases, leaving 21 bases between them. The CDR3 bases are TGCAGCGCCCTGAGGACTGTGGGGCAGGACGAGCAGTACTTC. This gives the protein CSALRTVGQDEQYF.

This chain links TRBV7-8 with TRBJ2-7; 9 positions match TRBD1. The germline V gene encodes CDR1 SGHVS and CDR2 FQNEAQ. CDR3 length: 15 amino acids. The V segment lost 6 bases and the J segment 9 bases; nucleotides outside the gene matches: 15. CDR3 nucleotides: TGTGCCAGCAGTTTTGATCGGACAGGGGTTGCCGGGCAGTACTTC. Protein product: CASSFDRTGVAGQYF.

With respect to this clone: A much larger clone lies one base from this, so it may be a read error. This CDR3 is also generated by other DNA sequences in the sample. The genes are TRBV5-1 and TRBJ2-2, with D uncertain. Germline CDR1 is SGHRS and CDR2 is YFSETQ. The germline V and J ends were trimmed by 0 bases and 2 bases, with 5 bases remaining between them. CDR3 length: 14 amino acids. The CDR3 nucleotides read TGCGCCAGCAGCTTGGGGGGTAACACCGGGGAGCTGTTTTTT. This gives the protein CASSLGGNTGELFF.

V and J are TRBV5-4 and TRBJ2-1, with TRBD2 matching 7 bases. J was trimmed by 3 bases and V by 1 base; bases with no gene match: 4. The CDR3 spans 15 residues. Germline CDR1 is SGHNT and CDR2 is YYREEE (reference sequence). Here the CDR3 reads CASSLRAGDYNEQFF. The CDR3 DNA reads as TGTGCCAGCAGCTTGCGGGCGGGAGACTACAATGAGCAGTTCTTC.

The CDR3 DNA is TGTGCCCGCAACTCGCAGTATTTT. This gives the protein CARNSQYF. The gene calls are TRBV27 and TRBJ2-3, with unresolved D. Trimming cost V 11 bases and J 10 bases, with 7 bases left between them. Germline CDR1 reads MNHEY; CDR2 reads SMNVEV (reference sequence). This CDR3 comprises 8 residues.

Of note for this clone: At one end, the junction sequence differs from germline, possibly due to a read error. The J gene is TRBJ1-5, the V gene TRBV6-6; D perhaps matches TRBD1 (5 bases). The length of the CDR3 is 13 residues. The germline V gene encodes CDR1 MNHNY and CDR2 SVGAGI (reference sequence). CDR3 in amino acids: CASIMTISGPQHF. DNA for the CDR3: TGTGCCAGCATTATGACAATCTCGGGGCCCCAGCATTTC.

The chain couples TRBV27 to TRBJ2-4; D tentatively fits TRBD1 or TRBD2 (5 bases each). Germline-derived CDR1 and CDR2 are MNHEY and SMNVEV (reference sequence). CDR3 length: 15 amino acids. Trimming removed 9 bases from V and 7 bases from J, with 22 bases in between. In nucleotides, the CDR3 is TGTGCCAGTAAAAAGAGGGATGGGGGTTGGAACATTCAGTACTTC. It translates to CASKKRDGGWNIQYF.

V gene TRBV4-1 combines with J gene TRBJ1-2; D remains unclear. This CDR3 region has 13 residues. Germline CDR1 is MGHRA and CDR2 is YSYEKL. Between the trimmed V and J ends, which lost 1 base and 4 bases, there was a span of 7 bases. The CDR3 nucleotides read TGCGCCAGCAGCCAAGGAGGGTTCTATGGCTACACCTTC. Amino acids: CASSQGGFYGYTF.

The rearrangement joins TRBV5-8 to TRBJ2-3; TRBD1 or TRBD2 may be the D gene (6 bases each). With 1 base removed from V and 6 bases from J, the gap between germline ends came to 9 bases. Germline CDR1 and CDR2: SGHTS and YDEGEE. The CDR3 covers 13 residues. CDR3 nucleotides: TGTGCCAGCAGCTTGATGGGGGGCGATACGCAGTATTTT. Amino acid sequence: CASSLMGGDTQYF. The variable domain in full, with the rest retrieved from reference TRBV5-8 and TRBJ2-3, is EAGVTQSPTHLIKTRGQQATLRCSPISGHTSVYWYQQALGLGLQFLLWYDEGEERNRGNFPPRFSGRQFPNYSSELNVNALELEDSALYLCASSLMGGDTQYFGPGTRLTVL.